The 22 T cell receptor beta chains below come from one sample, sequenced in a study of CD4 T cell repertoires in COVID-19. Here immunoSEQ multiplex PCR was the method, and the copy in TCRdb shows in-frame clones only, minus some. Among approximately 79,000 clones listed, approximately 83% were seen once. This material consisted of CD4+ T cells from peripheral blood, taken after recovery from COVID-19. Receptors originate from a human donor who had COVID-19.

This clone was counted only a few times. This chain joins TRBV12-5 and TRBJ1-5; the D is unclear. The germline CDR1 and CDR2 sequences are LGHNT and FRNRAP. The CDR3 loop spans 13 amino acids. V lost 6 bases, J lost 0 bases, and 6 bases lay in between. As DNA, the CDR3 is TGTGCTAGTGGACAGTATAGCAATCAGCCCCAGCATTTT. Translating gives CASGQYSNQPQHF.

The genes are TRBV6-5 and TRBJ2-2; no clear D gene. Germline-derived CDR1 and CDR2 are MNHEY and SVGAGI. V lost 8 bases and J 0 bases, leaving 10 bases between the germline ends. The CDR3 is 14 residues long. Written as DNA, the CDR3 is TGTGCCAGCGCTAACAGCCCGAACACCGGGGAGCTGTTTTTT. Its translation is CASANSPNTGELFF.

The chain couples TRBV7-9 to TRBJ1-5; 7 bases agree with TRBD1. The germline V gene encodes CDR1 SEHNR and CDR2 FQNEAQ (reference sequence). This CDR3 is 13 amino acids long. J gave up 4 bases and V 5 bases, and 2 bases lay outside the gene matches. CDR3 sequence reads: CASSPTGNQPQHF. For the CDR3, the DNA is TGTGCCAGCAGCCCGACAGGGAATCAGCCCCAGCATTTT.

This chain uses TRBV5-1 with TRBJ2-3, with D perhaps assigned TRBD1 or TRBD2 (5 bases each). Germline loops: CDR1 SGHRS, CDR2 YFSETQ. Trimming took 4 bases from V and 5 from J, leaving 17 bases between them. The length of the CDR3 is 15 residues. DNA of the CDR3: TGCGCCAGCAGCCGGGACCCACAGATTTTAGATACGCAGTATTTT. This sequence encodes CASSRDPQILDTQYF.

CDR3 residues: CASSPPPTREEGEQFF. CDR3 DNA sequence: TGTGCCAGCAGCCCTCCCCCGACGAGGGAGGAGGGTGAGCAGTTCTTC. The gene calls are TRBV7-8 and TRBJ2-1; possible D gene TRBD2, 6 bases. This CDR3 has 16 residues. Between the trimmed V and J ends, which lost 5 bases and 9 bases, there was a span of 23 bases. Germline lookup yields CDR1 SGHVS and CDR2 FQNEAQ.

The chain recombines TRBV2 with TRBJ2-7; a possible D gene is TRBD1 (5 bases). This CDR3 comprises 15 residues. Deletions cut 8 bases from V and 5 bases from J, with 22 bases between. Germline V gene lookup returns CDR1 SNHLY and CDR2 FYNNEI. CDR3 DNA sequence: TGTGCCAGCTCTTCTCTCCCAGGGCAGGGCGACGAGCAGTACTTC. Its translation is CASSSLPGQGDEQYF.

The chain links TRBV6-5 to TRBJ1-5; the match to TRBD1 covers 7 bases. Per the germline V gene, CDR1 is MNHEY and CDR2 is SVGAGI. The V and J ends lost 6 bases and 2 bases, in that order; junction bases with no gene match: 7. This CDR3 region has 15 residues. CDR3 region: CASRGQRSGNQPQHF. The CDR3 DNA reads TGTGCCAGCAGGGGACAGCGATCGGGCAATCAGCCCCAGCATTTT.

The V gene is TRBV9, the J gene TRBJ2-3, with a tentative D call TRBD2 (7 bases). The germline V gene encodes CDR1 SGDLS and CDR2 YYNGEE. The length of the CDR3 is 14 residues. The ends were cut back, 6 bases at V and 1 base at J, with 12 bases in the middle. The CDR3, as DNA: TGTGCCAGCACTGCGGGGGCGGGCACAGATACGCAGTATTTT. As protein: CASTAGAGTDTQYF. Combining the CDR3 with reference TRBV9 and TRBJ2-3 gives the whole variable domain DSGVTQTPKHLITATGQRVTLRCSPRSGDLSVYWYQQSLDQGLQFLIQYYNGEERAKGNILERFSAQQFPDLHSELNLSSLELGDSALYFCASTAGAGTDTQYFGPGTRLTVL.

V and J are TRBV18 and TRBJ2-7, with D perhaps TRBD2 (6 bases). The CDR3 is 16 residues long. Germline CDR1 is KGHSH and CDR2 is LQKENI. Trimming took 2 bases from V and 3 from J, leaving 17 bases between them. The DNA of the CDR3 is TGTGCCAGCTCACCATCTATATTAGGGGAGGACTACGAGCAGTACTTC. Translated, it gives CASSPSILGEDYEQYF.

V gene TRBV28 combines with J gene TRBJ1-2; D may be TRBD1 (6 bases). The CDR3 totals 15 residues. From germline, CDR1 is MDHEN and CDR2 SYDVKM. Trimming stripped 8 bases from V and 1 base from J, with 17 bases between. The DNA for the CDR3 is TGTGCCAGCGGCCTGGGGGGCTGGGGTAACTATGGCTACACCTTC. It encodes CASGLGGWGNYGYTF.

This clone was picked up a small number of times. The rearrangement joins TRBV5-1 to TRBJ2-7; 10 positions match TRBD1. This CDR3 is built from 15 residues. Germline loops: CDR1 SGHRS, CDR2 YFSETQ. The junction had 10 bases not matched to a gene; V was cut back by 3 bases and J by 7 bases. DNA for the CDR3: TGCGCCAGCAGCTGGACGGGACAGGGGACGGGGGAGCAGTACTTC. It codes for CASSWTGQGTGEQYF. The variable domain in full, completed from reference TRBV5-1 and TRBJ2-7, reads KAGVTQTPRYLIKTRGQQVTLSCSPISGHRSVSWYQQTPGQGLQFLFEYFSETQRNKGNFPGRFSGRQFSNSRSEMNVSTLELGDSALYLCASSWTGQGTGEQYFGPGTRLTVT.

The rearrangement uses TRBV6-1 and TRBJ2-3, with TRBD2 matching 10 bases. Trimming cost V 5 bases and J 5 bases; bases outside gene matches: 7. In germline, CDR1 is MNHNS, CDR2 SASEGT. CDR3 length: 15 amino acids. CDR3 nucleotides: TGTGCCAGCAGTCAGGTGACTAGCGGGTTAGATACGCAGTATTTT. Protein: CASSQVTSGLDTQYF.

This chain joins TRBV5-1 and TRBJ2-2; 10 nucleotides agree with TRBD2. CDR1 SGHRS and CDR2 YFSETQ come from the germline V gene. The J segment lost 6 bases and the V segment lost 0 bases, leaving 14 bases of the junction unmatched. There are 19 residues in the CDR3. DNA for the CDR3: TGCGCCAGCAGCTTGGTTGTCCCCATAGCGGGAGGTTCTTCCGGGGAGCTGTTTTTT. This sequence encodes CASSLVVPIAGGSSGELFF.

CDR3 nucleotides: TGTGCCAGCTCACCATCGGGTGGCTTCGGTGAAAAACTGTTTTTT. Protein product: CASSPSGGFGEKLFF. The V gene is TRBV18, the J gene TRBJ1-4; D gene uncertain. V lost 2 bases, J lost 7 bases, and 14 bases lay in between. The CDR3 sequence is 15 residues long. The germline V gene encodes CDR1 KGHSH and CDR2 LQKENI.

The chain combines TRBV19 with TRBJ1-5; the D gene is possibly TRBD1 (6 bases). The germline V gene has CDR1 LNHDA and CDR2 SQIVND (reference sequence). The V end lost 6 bases, the J end lost 4 bases, and 16 bases lay between the germline ends. This CDR3 region has 15 residues. CDR3: CASSPIDRINQPQHF. As DNA, the CDR3 is TGTGCCAGTAGCCCGATCGACAGGATTAATCAGCCCCAGCATTTT.

This chain links TRBV19 with TRBJ2-3; D not certain. The CDR3 extends over 14 amino acids. Germline V gene sequence: CDR1 LNHDA, CDR2 SQIVND (reference sequence). V was clipped by 10 bases and J by 2 bases, with 16 bases between them. In nucleotides, the CDR3 is TGTGCCACAATCGGGCGAACGGACACAGATACGCAGTATTTT. Residues: CATIGRTDTDTQYF.

The V and J genes are TRBV28 and TRBJ2-7, with 7 bases aligning to TRBD1. Germline V gene sequence: CDR1 MDHEN, CDR2 SYDVKM. Germline trimming cut 4 bases from V and 5 bases from J; bases unmatched to any gene: 8. The CDR3 length is 14 residues. CDR3 sequence (DNA): TGTGCCAGCAGTTCCGCCGGCAGGGGGAACGAGCAGTACTTC. The encoded protein is CASSSAGRGNEQYF.

The V call is TRBV30, the J call TRBJ1-2; maybe TRBD1 (5 bases). The CDR3 has 13 residues. Trimming took off 2 bases at V and 6 bases at J, with 13 bases between the two ends. Per germline, CDR1 GTSNPN and CDR2 SVGIG (reference sequence). CDR3 region: CAWSIQGGHGYTF. The DNA of the CDR3 is TGTGCCTGGAGTATTCAGGGCGGCCATGGCTACACCTTC.

This chain links TRBV5-1 with TRBJ2-3; unclear D gene. V lost 1 base and J 1 base, leaving 16 bases between the germline ends. CDR3 size: 17 residues. Germline CDR1 is SGHRS and CDR2 is YFSETQ. Here the CDR3 reads CASSLNARTPGTDTQYF. The CDR3 DNA is TGCGCCAGCAGCTTGAATGCTCGCACGCCCGGCACAGATACGCAGTATTTT.

With respect to this clone: The junction does not match germline at one end; this may be a read error. The chain employs TRBV5-1 and TRBJ1-3; D is ambiguous. The CDR3 sequence is 15 residues long. Germline V CDR1 and CDR2: SGHRS, YFSETQ. CDR3 nucleotides: TGCGCCAACAGCTCGACAACGAGCTCTGGAAACACCATATATTTT. Translated, it gives CANSSTTSSGNTIYF.

This clone was seen a single time. The V and J genes are TRBV6-1 and TRBJ2-6; D is possibly TRBD2 (7 bases). The CDR3 is 19 residues long. Germline CDR1 is MNHNS and CDR2 is SASEGT. V lost 8 bases to trimming and J lost 1 base, with 24 bases between them. CDR3 sequence (DNA): TGTGCCAGCTGTGGAGGGGCGGGGGCAAGCAGATCTGGGGCCAACGTCCTGACTTTC. It translates to CASCGGAGASRSGANVLTF.

The chain is built from TRBV5-1 and TRBJ2-5, with D unresolved. Trimming removed 0 bases at V and 0 bases at J, with 9 bases between. Per germline, CDR1 SGHRS and CDR2 YFSETQ. This CDR3 has 15 amino acids. The DNA of the CDR3 is TGCGCCAGCAGCTTGGGTGGCAGCCACCAAGAGACCCAGTACTTC. The encoded protein is CASSLGGSHQETQYF.